Sequencing of this T cell receptor (beta chain) was carried out in a study of T cell changes during pregnancy in multiple sclerosis. Sequenced by immunoSEQ multiplex PCR; TCRdb stores in-frame clones only, minus some. The data contain 20,000 to 25,000 clones, 80% to 95% of them singletons. Per germline, CDR1 SGDLS and CDR2 YYNGEE. Trimming shortened V by 3 bases and J by 5 bases, and 8 bases separated the two germline ends. This CDR3 spans 13 amino acids. The sample in question was CD8+ T cells from peripheral blood mononuclear cells, obtained in the third trimester of pregnancy. This TCR came from a female donor with multiple sclerosis, enrolled in a pregnancy study. V is TRBV9 and J is TRBJ2-2; TRBD2 might be the D (6 bases). CDR3 region: CASSAEGTGELFF. The CDR3 DNA follows: TGTGCCAGCAGCGCGGAGGGGACCGGGGAGCTGTTTTTT.